What follows are 24 T cell receptor beta chains derived from one specimen sequenced in a study of cytomegalovirus exposure and HLA in healthy donors. 60 Vbeta and 13 Jbeta primers were used in PCR. Some clones are missing from TCRdb's copy, which holds only in-frame ones; the method was immunoSEQ multiplex PCR. The sample has about 55,000 clones, about 82% seen once. The specimen sequenced was PBMCs. Receptors originate from a young man in good health and CMV-seronegative.

The chain joins TRBV5-4 to TRBJ2-3; D is possibly TRBD1 (6 bases). This CDR3 spans 14 amino acids. Trimming left V 0 bases short and J 4 bases short, with 9 bases between. Per the germline V gene, CDR1 is SGHNT and CDR2 is YYREEE (reference sequence). The CDR3 spells CASSLVGASDTQYF. For the CDR3, the DNA is TGTGCCAGCAGCTTGGTGGGGGCCTCAGATACGCAGTATTTT.

As to this clone: A junction boundary mismatches the germline segment, possibly from a read error. The rearrangement joins TRBV4-2 to TRBJ2-1, with TRBD2 as a possible D gene (6 bases). This CDR3 has 16 amino acids. CDR1 LGHNA and CDR2 YNFKEQ come from the germline V gene. The CDR3 is CASSQDPGASLASVVF. The CDR3 bases are TGTGCCAGCAGCCAAGATCCCGGGGCCTCACTAGCTTCTGTGGTCTTC.

This clone has only a few counts. The V and J genes are TRBV18 and TRBJ1-5; D is unclear. Germline loops: CDR1 KGHSH, CDR2 LQKENI. This CDR3 region has 14 residues. Trimming removed 0 bases from V and 3 bases from J, with 6 bases in between. CDR3 coding DNA: TGTGCCAGCTCACCACCAGCCTCCAATCAGCCCCAGCATTTT. Encoded protein: CASSPPASNQPQHF.

A remark on this clone: The junction departs from germline at one end; a sequencing error may be responsible. V is TRBV29-1 and J is TRBJ2-3, with 9 bases matching TRBD1. CDR3 size: 11 residues. Looked up from germline, CDR1 is SQVTM and CDR2 is ANQGSEA. CDR3 nucleotides: TGCAGCGTCCGACAGGGGGTTATGGTACATTTT. It yields the protein CSVRQGVMVHF.

The rearrangement joins TRBV7-2 to TRBJ1-4; TRBD1 matches 10 bases. Unmatched junction bases numbered 2, after V lost 1 base and J lost 3 bases. Looked up from germline, CDR1 is SGHTA and CDR2 is FQGNSA. The CDR3 contains 16 residues. This chain's CDR3 is CASSLGGQGSNEKLFF. The DNA of the CDR3 is TGTGCCAGCAGCTTAGGGGGACAGGGGTCTAATGAAAAACTGTTTTTT.

CDR3 loop: CASSPWPARSKVYLNTGELFF. Written as DNA, the CDR3 is TGTGCCAGCAGCCCATGGCCGGCTAGGTCCAAGGTTTATCTAAACACCGGGGAGCTGTTTTTT. The chain is built from TRBV21-1 and TRBJ2-2; TRBD2, the D gene given by the table, was not confirmed from the DNA. TRBV21-1 is designated a pseudogene. The CDR3 has 21 amino acids.

The rearrangement joins TRBV5-6 to TRBJ1-3, with D possibly matching TRBD1 (5 bases). The CDR3 loop spans 18 amino acids. V shed 3 bases and J shed 0 bases, with 19 bases lying between them. Germline V gives CDR1 SGHDT, CDR2 YYEEEE. This chain's CDR3 is CASSSARRGHNSGNTIYF. The CDR3 DNA is TGTGCCAGCAGCTCAGCCCGACGAGGACACAACTCTGGAAACACCATATATTTT.

The rearrangement uses TRBV13 and TRBJ2-5, with D perhaps TRBD1 (5 bases). The DNA matches TRBJ2-7 better at its end, which makes the J call doubtful. The CDR3 is made up of 17 amino acids. CDR1 is PRHDT and CDR2 is FYEKMQ in the germline V gene (reference sequence). For the CDR3, the DNA is TGTGCCAGCAGCTTAGGTGACAGACTCAAGAGCTCCTACGAGCAGTACTTC. It specifies CASSLGDRLKSSYEQYF.

The chain links TRBV4-2 to TRBJ2-3; D not resolved. Germline V gene data show CDR1 as LGHNA and CDR2 as YNFKEQ. V was trimmed by 0 bases and J by 2 bases, leaving 15 bases between them. The CDR3 has 17 amino acids. In DNA, the CDR3 is TGTGCCAGCAGCCAAGATTGGGCCATATCTGACACAGATACGCAGTATTTT. Residues: CASSQDWAISDTDTQYF.

This rearrangement joins TRBV30 to TRBJ1-2; tentatively, D is TRBD1 (6 bases). There are 14 residues in the CDR3. Germline V lookup: CDR1 GTSNPN, CDR2 SVGIG (reference sequence). Trimming cost V 5 bases and J 14 bases, with 27 bases left between them. This CDR3 is CAWRPAGGGLVRTF. The CDR3 DNA reads as TGTGCCTGGCGCCCCGCGGGGGGCGGCCTGGTGCGGACCTTC.

This chain connects TRBV18 to TRBJ2-3; 7 bases map to TRBD2. Germline values: CDR1 KGHSH, CDR2 LQKENI. CDR3 length equals 15 residues. With V trimmed by 1 base and J by 3 bases, 4 bases remained unmatched. CDR3 bases: TGTGCCAGCTCACCACTTGGCGGGAGAACAGATACGCAGTATTTT. This encodes CASSPLGGRTDTQYF.

This clone occurred a few times. The chain recombines TRBV5-1 with TRBJ2-1; 13 nucleotides align to TRBD2. The CDR3 runs to 15 residues. CDR1 is SGHRS and CDR2 is YFSETQ in the germline V gene. J lost 9 bases, V lost 2 bases, and 5 bases had no gene match. CDR3: CASSFTSGRVCEQFF. The CDR3 nucleotides are TGCGCCAGCAGCTTCACTAGCGGGAGGGTTTGTGAGCAGTTCTTC.

The genes are TRBV28 and TRBJ1-2; tentatively, D is TRBD1 (6 bases). V lost 7 bases and J 1 base, leaving 16 bases between the germline ends. The CDR3 has 15 residues. Germline V gene lookup returns CDR1 MDHEN and CDR2 SYDVKM. CDR3 loop: CASTLTGSVNYGYTF. CDR3 nucleotides: TGTGCCAGCACCCTTACAGGGTCTGTTAACTATGGCTACACCTTC.

This clone was counted a single time. The chain has TRBV30 and TRBJ1-4; 7 bases align to TRBD1. After removal of 4 bases from V and 8 bases from J, the junction contained 7 bases not matched to a gene. This CDR3 is built from 13 residues. Germline-derived CDR1 and CDR2 are GTSNPN and SVGIG (reference sequence). The CDR3 reads CAWNVQGGEKLFF. CDR3 coding DNA: TGTGCCTGGAATGTTCAGGGGGGAGAAAAACTGTTTTTT.

The rearrangement uses TRBV10-2 and TRBJ1-1, with 7 bases that match TRBD1. The V gene's germline CDR1 is WSHSY and CDR2 SAAADI. Trimming cost V 7 bases and J 4 bases; bases outside gene matches: 9. The CDR3 contains 14 residues. The CDR3 region is CASTREAGGTEAFF. The DNA for the CDR3 is TGCGCCAGCACCCGAGAGGCAGGGGGCACTGAAGCTTTCTTT.

This chain uses TRBV7-9 with TRBJ2-2, with 10 bases fitting TRBD2. Losses at the gene ends were 7 bases for V and 6 bases for J; bases not matched to a gene: 5. Looked up from germline, CDR1 is SEHNR and CDR2 is FQNEAQ (reference sequence). The CDR3 consists of 14 residues. CDR3 coding DNA: TGTGCCAGCACTCTAGCGGGAGTTTCCGGGGAGCTGTTTTTT. Its translation: CASTLAGVSGELFF.

The chain couples TRBV25-1 to TRBJ2-2, with a tentative D call TRBD1 (5 bases). V lost 0 bases and J lost 6, with 8 bases in between. The CDR3 runs 14 residues. Germline V gene sequence: CDR1 MGHDK, CDR2 SYGVNS. CDR3 nucleotide sequence: TGTGCCAGCAGTGAATACAGGGTGTCCGGGGAGCTGTTTTTT. It yields the protein CASSEYRVSGELFF.

This rearrangement joins TRBV12-2 to TRBJ2-5; the tabulated D call, TRBD1, remains unverified against the DNA. TRBV12-2 is given as a pseudogene. CDR3 size: 16 residues. As DNA, the CDR3 is TGTGCAAGTCGCCAACCACCGGACAGGGTTGGAGAGACCCAGTACTTC. Translating gives CASRQPPDRVGETQYF.

The chain employs TRBV23-1 and TRBJ2-5, with 8 bases identical to TRBD1. TRBV23-1 is an ORF for which the function is uncertain. The CDR3 loop spans 19 amino acids. V dropped 6 bases and J dropped 3; count of bases not matched to a gene: 21. The CDR3 coding sequence is TGCGCCAGCAGGGGACTCGGGGCAGGGGGCGCCGGTGGAAAAGAGACCCAGTACTTC. Protein sequence: CASRGLGAGGAGGKETQYF.

V gene TRBV28 combines with J gene TRBJ1-5; 7 bases map to TRBD1. The J segment lost 0 bases and the V segment lost 6 bases, leaving 5 bases of the junction unmatched. The germline CDR1 and CDR2 sequences are MDHEN and SYDVKM. CDR3 size: 15 residues. In nucleotides, the CDR3 is TGTGCCAGCAGACAACAGGGGCCTAGCAATCAGCCCCAGCATTTT. Protein: CASRQQGPSNQPQHF.

The V and J genes are TRBV7-8 and TRBJ1-1, with D uncertain. CDR1 and CDR2 from the germline V gene are SGHVS and FQNEAQ. V shed 2 bases and J shed 6 bases, with 7 bases lying between them. The CDR3 totals 12 residues. This chain's CDR3 is CASSLILSEAFF. DNA for the CDR3: TGTGCCAGCAGCTTAATACTCTCTGAAGCTTTCTTT.

The rearrangement links TRBV4-3 to TRBJ1-2; D remains ambiguous. The CDR3 totals 14 residues. The germline CDR1 and CDR2 sequences are LGHNA and YSLEER. V was clipped by 3 bases and J by 6 bases, with 14 bases between them. The CDR3 sequence: CASSQSSEEDGYTF. DNA for the CDR3: TGCGCCAGCAGCCAGTCCTCAGAGGAAGATGGCTACACCTTC.

The chain is built from TRBV11-2 and TRBJ2-7; TRBD1 agrees at 9 bases. Germline values: CDR1 SGHAT, CDR2 FQNNGV. The length of the CDR3 is 15 residues. The junction had 4 bases not matched to a gene; V was cut back by 0 bases and J by 4 bases. CDR3 DNA: TGTGCCAGCAGCTTAGATGGGACAGGGACTTACGAGCAGTACTTC. As protein: CASSLDGTGTYEQYF.

The chain employs TRBV27 and TRBJ1-2; D is perhaps TRBD1 (5 bases). The CDR3 loop spans 13 amino acids. The germline CDR1 and CDR2 sequences are MNHEY and SMNVEV (reference sequence). V gave up 3 bases and J gave up 4 bases, with 9 bases separating them. In DNA form, the CDR3 reads TGTGCCAGCAGTTTGGCAGGGCCCTATGGCTACACCTTC. Amino acid sequence: CASSLAGPYGYTF.